This T cell receptor beta chain was documented in a study of blood T cell repertoires in COVID-19. In the original processing: Estimation of nucleated cell counts relied on the amplification of reference gene primers. Sequencing was performed with immunoSEQ multiplex PCR; in TCRdb, only in-frame clones are kept and a portion is missing. The V and J calls and the clone size are those of that table, but D and trimming were determined from the DNA. This table has under 200,000 clones, 84% appearing once. There are 14 residues in the CDR3. The junction had 11 bases not matched to a gene; V was cut back by 5 bases and J by 10 bases. Germline-derived CDR1 and CDR2 are MNHEY and SMNVEV (reference sequence).

The receptor comes from an elderly woman with COVID-19, enrolled during active disease. Sequencing was performed on peripheral blood. This chain links TRBV27 with TRBJ1-1; 9 nucleotides align to TRBD1. CDR3 DNA: TGTGCCAGCAGTCCCGGGACAGGGAGATTGGTAGCTTTCTTT. Its protein product is CASSPGTGRLVAFF.